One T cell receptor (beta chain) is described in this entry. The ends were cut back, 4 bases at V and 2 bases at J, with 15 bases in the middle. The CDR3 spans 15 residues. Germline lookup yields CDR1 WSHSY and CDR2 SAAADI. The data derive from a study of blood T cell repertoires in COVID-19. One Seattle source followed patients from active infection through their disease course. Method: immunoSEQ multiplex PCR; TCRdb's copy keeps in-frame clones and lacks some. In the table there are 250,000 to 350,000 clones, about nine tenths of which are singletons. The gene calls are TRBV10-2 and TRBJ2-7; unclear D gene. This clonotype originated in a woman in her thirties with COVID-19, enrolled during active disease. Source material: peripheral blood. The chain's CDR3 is CASSVQPLPPYEQYF. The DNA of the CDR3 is TGCGCCAGCAGTGTACAGCCGCTCCCACCCTACGAGCAGTACTTC.